The entry below describes one T cell receptor beta chain. Its antigen remains unidentified. The sample is drawn from a study of Ad26.COV2.S vaccination and SARS-CoV-2 variants. Study details: Donor was assigned to the Ad26.COV2.S arm of trial COV1001. Once, or twice with 56 days between doses, Ad26.COV2.S was given intramuscularly.

CDR3 size: 13 residues. Between the trimmed V and J ends, which lost 1 base and 6 bases, there was a span of 6 bases. Germline assignment: CDR1 SGHAT and CDR2 FQNNGV. Repertoires were generated with immunoSEQ multiplex PCR, while TCRdb's copy carries only in-frame clones and drops some. The table includes 200,000 to 250,000 clones, 85% to 90% detected once. Study findings and constraints: Following vaccination, spike-specific CD8+ and CD4+ T cell responses reportedly exhibited substantial breadth. Vaccinees displayed broader spike-specific TCR repertoires than placebo recipients.

Treatment reported: 15 to 20 received Ad26.COV2.S at low or high dose, single or two shots; 5 received placebo; per-sample allocation not given. Sampling occurred on day 63 after the first vaccine or placebo injection. The TCR was taken from a person between 18 and 65 years old who received the Ad26.COV2.S COVID-19 vaccine or a placebo. The genes are TRBV11-2 and TRBJ2-2; D tentatively reads TRBD1 or TRBD2 (5 bases each). The starting material was peripheral blood, obtained in a trial of Ad26.COV2.S vaccine versus placebo. The CDR3 nucleotides are TGTGCCAGCAGCTTAGGAGGGGCCGGGGAGCTGTTTTTT. As protein: CASSLGGAGELFF.